This T cell receptor beta chain stems from a study of human T cells and chemical hapten exposure. The wider study: The use of 2% DPC on approximately 2 cm by approximately 2 cm of upper inner arm skin constituted sensitization. Study-wide points: Patch test scores rose with PT1 expanded TCR counts, a positive correlation. Sensitization with DPC brought no change to TCRs above 1 in 1000 in frequency.

The CDR3 spans 13 residues. Trimming stripped 7 bases from V and 0 bases from J, with 12 bases between. Per germline, CDR1 SQVTM and CDR2 ANQGSEA. From the RACE reads, TCRdb called clonotypes with MiXCR, one entry per CDR3 protein. Of a few hundred thousand distinct CDR3 sequences listed, over 6% are singletons. Time point denoted: patch test 2, 6 weeks after DPC sensitization. Treatment given: therapeutic diphenylcyclopropenone sensitization with weekly scalp DPC. Participating donors were patients with alopecia, aged 18 to 70 years, considered appropriate candidates for DPC. This clonotype was counted many times. Antigen: not known.

Sample: whole blood, taken in connection with sensitization to the hapten diphenylcyclopropenone (DPC). This receptor was taken from a woman aged 18-35 years with alopecia areata. Some clones in this sample may be carry-over from other donors' samples. The rearrangement links TRBV29-1 to TRBJ1-1, with D perhaps matching TRBD1 (6 bases). This CDR3 reads CSAYGQMNTEAFF. CDR3 bases: TGCAGCGCCTACGGACAGATGAACACTGAAGCTTTCTTT. Combining the CDR3 with reference TRBV29-1 and TRBJ1-1 gives the whole variable domain SAVISQKPSRDICQRGTSLTIQCQVDSQVTMMFWYRQQPGQSLTLIATANQGSEATYESGFVIDKFPISRPNLTFSTLTVSNMSPEDSSIYLCSAYGQMNTEAFFGQGTRLTVV.